Presented here are 32 T cell receptor beta chains from one specimen sequenced in a study of spatial heterogeneity in lung cancer. As for time point: sample taken at primary tumor resection. TCRdb called the 5' RACE reads again in MiXCR, with one record for every CDR3 protein. This sample carries just under 95,000 distinct CDR3 sequences, about 12% of them seen once, and the ten largest clones take about two fifths. The sequencing here drew on PBMCs, taken at surgery. The receptors here all came from a male donor with early-stage non-small cell lung cancer.

The genes are TRBV20-1 and TRBJ2-1; D is undetermined. CDR1 and CDR2 from the germline V gene are DFQATT and SNEGSKA (reference sequence). V was cut by 0 bases and J by 9 bases, with 6 bases left in between. This CDR3 region has 11 residues. CDR3 region: CSARDPIEQFF. CDR3 sequence (DNA): TGCAGTGCTAGAGATCCCATTGAGCAGTTCTTC.

The chain joins TRBV14 to TRBJ2-1; 9 bases are shared with TRBD1. The germline V gene has CDR1 SGHDN and CDR2 FVKESK. The V and J ends lost 4 bases and 4 bases, in that order; junction bases with no gene match: 11. This CDR3 region has 17 residues. CDR3 amino acids: CASSPVPGQGHYNEQFF. In DNA, the CDR3 is TGTGCCAGCAGCCCAGTACCGGGACAGGGCCATTACAATGAGCAGTTCTTC.

This clonotype was recorded at least ten times. The chain has TRBV9 and TRBJ2-3; D could derive from TRBD1 or TRBD2 (5 bases each). The CDR3 runs 15 residues. V lost 2 bases, J lost 2 bases, and 12 bases lay in between. Germline-derived CDR1 and CDR2 are SGDLS and YYNGEE. The CDR3 region has the DNA TGTGCCAGCAGCGTGTCGCAGGGAGTCACAGATACGCAGTATTTT. This encodes CASSVSQGVTDTQYF.

V and J are TRBV30 and TRBJ1-1; tentatively, D is TRBD1 (5 bases). This CDR3 contains 13 residues. The V and J ends lost 3 bases and 4 bases respectively, with 12 bases between them. From germline, CDR1 is GTSNPN and CDR2 SVGIG (reference sequence). The CDR3, as DNA: TGTGCCTGGAGGAAGATGGGGGGCACTGAAGCTTTCTTT. It specifies CAWRKMGGTEAFF.

This clonotype has just a few counts. V and J are TRBV19 and TRBJ1-4, with 8 bases fitting TRBD1. The V segment lost 5 bases and the J segment 4 bases; nucleotides outside the gene matches: 12. Germline V gives CDR1 LNHDA, CDR2 SQIVND (reference sequence). The CDR3 consists of 17 residues. The CDR3 sequence: CASSPDRDRGDNEKLFF. The DNA of the CDR3 is TGTGCCAGTAGTCCGGACAGGGACCGCGGGGATAATGAAAAACTGTTTTTT.

This clonotype was detected a few times. This sequence joins TRBV6-2 or TRBV6-3 and TRBJ2-2, with D possibly matching TRBD1 (6 bases). In germline, CDR1 is MNHEY, CDR2 SVGEGT. The CDR3 covers 15 residues. V was pared by 5 bases and J by 2 bases, with 12 bases between. The CDR3 is CASSLRDINTGELFF. The CDR3 DNA reads as TGTGCCAGCAGTCTCCGGGACATAAACACCGGGGAGCTGTTTTTT.

This clonotype was found a few times. The rearrangement uses TRBV30 and TRBJ2-2, with a weak D call TRBD2 (5 bases). Trimming took 3 bases from V and 5 from J, leaving 7 bases between them. The CDR3 is 12 residues long. Germline V lookup: CDR1 GTSNPN, CDR2 SVGIG (reference sequence). This CDR3 reads CAWREVTGELFF. The CDR3 coding sequence is TGTGCCTGGAGGGAGGTAACCGGGGAGCTGTTTTTT.

About this clonotype itself: One base away lies a much larger clone, so this may be a sequencing read error. This chain joins TRBV6-2 or TRBV6-3 and TRBJ2-4, with 12 positions matching TRBD2. This CDR3 comprises 20 residues. Germline V gives CDR1 MNHEY, CDR2 SVGEGT. V shed 6 bases, J shed 3 bases, and the junction held 18 bases outside the gene matches. The CDR3 region is CASSELPLAGGPLVKNIQYF. The CDR3 bases are TGTGCCAGCAGCGAACTCCCGCTAGCGGGAGGGCCTCTTGTCAAAAACATTCAGTACTTC.

This clonotype was seen a few times. V gene TRBV7-2 combines with J gene TRBJ2-7; D might be TRBD2 (6 bases). Deletions cut 1 base from V and 5 bases from J, with 12 bases between. CDR3 length: 14 residues. From germline, CDR1 is SGHTA and CDR2 FQGNSA. The CDR3 loop is CASSLEVAVNEQYF. Written as DNA, the CDR3 is TGTGCCAGCAGCTTAGAGGTAGCGGTTAACGAGCAGTACTTC.

A few counts support this clonotype. V gene TRBV10-2 combines with J gene TRBJ1-2; 7 bases are shared with TRBD1. This CDR3 spans 13 amino acids. From germline, CDR1 is WSHSY and CDR2 SAAADI. V shed 4 bases and J 8 bases; nucleotides not matched to a gene: 7. The CDR3 DNA reads TGCGCCAGCAGTGGGACAGGTCTCGAGGGCTACACCTTC. This translates into CASSGTGLEGYTF.

A remark on this clonotype: A read error is possible here, since a much larger clone lies one base away. The chain is built from TRBV28 and TRBJ1-1; tentatively, D is TRBD1 (5 bases). Germline CDR1 MDHEN, CDR2 SYDVKM. CDR3 length equals 14 residues. The CDR3 spells CTSTPPARGTEAFF. The CDR3 coding sequence is TGTACCAGCACCCCTCCGGCAAGGGGCACTGAAGCTTTCTTT. Full variable domain (outside the CDR3, taken from reference TRBV28 and TRBJ1-1): DVKVTQSSRYLVKRTGEKVFLECVQDMDHENMFWYRQDPGLGLRLIYFSYDVKMKEKGDIPEGYSVSREKKERFSLILESASTNQTSMYLCTSTPPARGTEAFFGQGTRLTVV.

At least ten counts were recorded for this clonotype. The junction differs from germline at one of its ends, possibly a read error. This chain joins TRBV7-2 and TRBJ2-3; no reliable D call. This CDR3 comprises 13 residues. Per the germline V gene, CDR1 is SGHTA and CDR2 is FQGNSA. This chain's CDR3 is CASSLGGTDTQYF. The CDR3 DNA reads TGTGCTAGCAGCTTAGGCGGCACAGATACGCAGTATTTT.

The chain employs TRBV30 and TRBJ2-7; 7 bases fit TRBD1. CDR1 is GTSNPN, CDR2 SVGIG, per germline (reference sequence). There are 15 residues in the CDR3. V was clipped by 2 bases and J by 5 bases; unmatched bases: 12. The CDR3 DNA is TGTGCCTGGAGTCCAAAAACGACAGGGACGGACGAGCAGTACTTC. Its translation: CAWSPKTTGTDEQYF.

This clonotype has more than one count but fewer than ten. This rearrangement joins TRBV19 to TRBJ1-2; D not resolved. Germline V gene data show CDR1 as LNHDA and CDR2 as SQIVND (reference sequence). V lost 2 bases and J lost 3, with 16 bases in between. The CDR3 consists of 16 residues. The CDR3 sequence: CASSITEGLWDYGYTF. The CDR3, as DNA: TGTGCCAGTAGTATAACGGAGGGCCTCTGGGACTATGGCTACACCTTC.

For the CDR3, the DNA is TGCGCCAGCAGCTCCGAAGCTAACTATGGCTACACCTTC. It yields the protein CASSSEANYGYTF. The chain carries TRBV5-1 and TRBJ1-2; D is uncertain. With 3 bases removed from V and 0 bases from J, the gap between germline ends came to 6 bases. Germline V gene lookup returns CDR1 SGHRS and CDR2 YFSETQ. This CDR3 has 13 amino acids.

V is TRBV21-1 and J is TRBJ2-6; TRBD2, the table's D call, lacks a check against the DNA. TRBV21-1 has pseudogene status. The CDR3 is 15 residues long. CDR3 in amino acids: CASAVGEAGANVLTF. The CDR3 coding sequence is TGTGCCAGTGCTGTAGGGGAGGCTGGGGCCAACGTCCTGACTTTC.

The chain employs TRBV2 and TRBJ2-1, with TRBD1 identical over 7 bases. The CDR3 has 13 amino acids. With V trimmed by 4 bases and J by 9 bases, 6 bases remained unmatched. Per the germline V gene, CDR1 is SNHLY and CDR2 is FYNNEI. The CDR3 sequence: CASSGYRGFEQFF. The DNA for the CDR3 is TGTGCCAGCAGTGGTTACAGGGGTTTTGAGCAGTTCTTC.

This clonotype was recorded a few times. The CDR3 DNA sequence: TGCAGTGCTAGAGTGGGACAGGCTAATCAGCCCCAGCATTTT. The encoded protein is CSARVGQANQPQHF. The V gene is TRBV20-1, the J gene TRBJ1-5; 8 bases are a match to TRBD1. V lost 1 base to trimming and J lost 4 bases; unmatched junction nucleotides: 3. CDR1 DFQATT and CDR2 SNEGSKA come from the germline V gene (reference sequence). The CDR3 has 14 amino acids.

The chain uses TRBV28 and TRBJ1-2; no definite D call. This CDR3 comprises 11 residues. Per the germline V gene, CDR1 is MDHEN and CDR2 is SYDVKM. V lost 4 bases, J lost 7 bases, and 7 bases lay in between. DNA for the CDR3: TGTGCCAGCAGTTCGGGAGTTGGCTACACCTTC. Amino acids: CASSSGVGYTF.

Details on this clonotype: One junction end does not reproduce the germline sequence, and a read error may be involved. This sequence joins TRBV12-3 or TRBV12-4 and TRBJ1-2; D call uncertain. The length of the CDR3 is 13 residues. CDR3: CASRSGRHPGCTF. The CDR3 DNA sequence: TGTGCCAGCAGGTCCGGAAGGCACCCGGGCTGCACCTTC.

This clonotype was picked up a small number of times. The chain links TRBV9 to TRBJ2-3; 8 bases match TRBD1. Germline V gene sequence: CDR1 SGDLS, CDR2 YYNGEE. The CDR3 length is 14 residues. The ends lost 4 bases at V and 6 bases at J; junction bases unmatched: 7. CDR3 in DNA: TGTGCCAGCAGCAAACAGACAGGGGTGGATACGCAGTATTTT. Protein sequence: CASSKQTGVDTQYF.

This chain uses TRBV10-3 with TRBJ2-7; possible D gene TRBD1, 7 bases. Germline CDR1 ENHRY, CDR2 SYGVKD. V lost 9 bases, J lost 4 bases, and 13 bases lay in between. CDR3 length: 12 amino acids. The chain's CDR3 is CAIAGQSYEQYF. For the CDR3, the DNA is TGTGCCATTGCGGGACAGAGTTACGAGCAGTACTTC.

The chain is built from TRBV3-1 and TRBJ2-3; unclear D gene. V was shortened by 1 base and J by 6 bases, with 8 bases between the two germline ends. Germline V lookup: CDR1 LGHDT, CDR2 YNNKEL (reference sequence). The CDR3 sequence is 13 residues long. The CDR3 is CASSQARADTQYF. CDR3 bases: TGTGCCAGCAGCCAAGCCCGGGCGGATACGCAGTATTTT.

In its sample, this clonotype was seen many times. This chain connects TRBV28 to TRBJ2-7; 11 nucleotides agree with TRBD1. Losses at the gene ends were 4 bases for V and 0 bases for J; bases not matched to a gene: 11. In germline, CDR1 is MDHEN, CDR2 SYDVKM. The CDR3 loop spans 18 amino acids. CDR3 protein: CASSSALGQGASSYEQYF. The CDR3 DNA reads as TGTGCCAGCAGTTCCGCATTAGGACAGGGGGCAAGCTCCTACGAGCAGTACTTC.

The rearrangement uses TRBV2 and TRBJ2-1; D not certain. Trimming took off 4 bases at V and 8 bases at J, with 6 bases between the two ends. Germline CDR1 reads SNHLY; CDR2 reads FYNNEI. The CDR3 totals 11 residues. The CDR3 sequence: CASSVRYEQFF. CDR3 in DNA: TGTGCCAGCAGTGTACGTTATGAGCAGTTCTTC. Drawing the rest from reference TRBV2 and TRBJ2-1, the complete variable domain is EPEVTQTPSHQVTQMGQEVILRCVPISNHLYFYWYRQILGQKVEFLVSFYNNEISEKSEIFDDQFSVERPDGSNFTLKIRSTKLEDSAMYFCASSVRYEQFFGPGTRLTVL.

This clonotype turned up a few times. In nucleotides, the CDR3 is TGTGCCAGCAGCGGCGGGACTAGCGGGGGGGCCAGGGAGACCCAGTACTTC. Its protein is CASSGGTSGGARETQYF. The chain combines TRBV4-2 with TRBJ2-5, with 16 nucleotides matching TRBD2. The CDR3 is made up of 17 amino acids. The V gene end was trimmed by 5 bases and the J gene end by 5 bases; junction bases not matched to a gene: 8. Per the germline V gene, CDR1 is LGHNA and CDR2 is YNFKEQ.

This chain connects TRBV7-6 to TRBJ2-5; TRBD1 agrees at 10 bases. This CDR3 is built from 14 residues. The germline gives CDR1 SGHVS, CDR2 FNYEAQ. V trimming: 7 bases; J trimming: 4 bases; junction bases outside the gene matches: 6. Here the CDR3 DNA reads TGTGCCAGCACCATGACAGGGGGCGGAGAGACCCAGTACTTC. It translates to CASTMTGGGETQYF.

V is TRBV7-8 and J is TRBJ1-1; D not resolved. V dropped 4 bases and J dropped 6 bases, with 12 bases sitting between them. Germline V gives CDR1 SGHVS, CDR2 FQNEAQ. The CDR3 runs to 13 residues. The CDR3 here is CASSYGVDAEAFF. Here the CDR3 DNA reads TGTGCCAGCAGCTATGGCGTAGACGCTGAAGCTTTCTTT.

There are a few counts of this clonotype. The V call is TRBV7-2, the J call TRBJ2-4; 7 bases are shared with TRBD1. Per germline, CDR1 SGHTA and CDR2 FQGNSA. The CDR3 sequence is 14 residues long. J was trimmed by 2 bases and V by 5 bases; bases with no gene match: 3. The CDR3 sequence is CASSPRGPKNIQYF. CDR3 bases: TGTGCCAGCAGCCCGAGGGGGCCCAAAAACATTCAGTACTTC.

V gene TRBV19 combines with J gene TRBJ2-5; the match to TRBD2 covers 7 bases. Germline V lookup: CDR1 LNHDA, CDR2 SQIVND (reference sequence). With 5 bases clipped from V and 1 base from J, the junction kept 4 bases outside the gene matches. The CDR3 extends over 14 amino acids. The DNA of the CDR3 is TGTGCCAGTAGTGGGGGAGGGCCCCAAGAGACCCAGTACTTC. It specifies CASSGGGPQETQYF.

This clonotype was seen at least ten times. The gene calls are TRBV6-2 or TRBV6-3 and TRBJ1-4; TRBD1 matches 7 bases. The germline gives CDR1 MNHEY, CDR2 SVGEGT. CDR3 size: 15 residues. With 6 bases clipped from V and 8 bases from J, the junction kept 12 bases outside the gene matches. CDR3 amino acids: CASRPVATGSEKLFF. CDR3 coding DNA: TGTGCCAGCAGGCCCGTGGCGACAGGGAGCGAAAAACTGTTTTTT.

This clonotype came up a few times. J is TRBJ2-6 and V is TRBV12-3 or TRBV12-4; no firm D call. The CDR3 contains 13 residues. V lost 6 bases and J 0 bases, leaving 3 bases between the germline ends. CDR3 bases: TGTGCCAGCAGGGACTCTGGGGCCAACGTCCTGACTTTC. This translates into CASRDSGANVLTF.